This TCR beta chain was sequenced in a study of T-cell memory formation after mild COVID-19. Study-level information: For the most part, TCR clusters were specific to one donor. Study results and caveats: Contracting CD4+ clones were located mainly in CM and EM, and CD8+ clones in EMRA.

One entry per CDR3 protein results from TCRdb running MiXCR on the 5' RACE reads. Among 300,000 to 400,000 distinct CDR3 sequences, 12% to 15% were seen once, and the ten largest hold about a fifth. Ten or more counts support this clonotype. The antigen remains unidentified. V was shortened by 3 bases and J by 6 bases, with 5 bases between the two germline ends. The CDR3 loop spans 12 amino acids. This clonotype originated in a man aged 18 to 29 who had mild COVID-19 (a few samples of this study predate the infection). Cell type and time point are not known. V gene TRBV12-3 or TRBV12-4 combines with J gene TRBJ2-2; D not resolved. The sequencing sample was made of PBMCs or a T cell subset sorted from them (not recorded which). The CDR3, as DNA: TGTGCCAGCAGTTTCCGGCCCGGGGAGCTGTTTTTT. It is translated as CASSFRPGELFF.